These 20 T cell receptor beta chains share one sample of origin, sequenced in a study of shared clonotypes between healthy human individuals. Profiled with immunoSEQ multiplex PCR; TCRdb holds only in-frame clones, not every one. The sample has some 1,600,000 clones; 95% to 99% are singletons. The material sequenced was naive CD4+ T cells sorted from blood. Subset given: CD45RA+ positively selected. These receptors came from a man aged 25-40 years in good health.

The chain couples TRBV6-1 to TRBJ2-3, with D uncertain. CDR1 is MNHNS and CDR2 is SASEGT in the germline V gene. This CDR3 region has 14 residues. V was trimmed by 3 bases and J by 1 base, leaving 8 bases between them. The CDR3 DNA sequence: TGTGCCAGCAGTGACGGGTACGGCACAGATACGCAGTATTTT. Encoded protein: CASSDGYGTDTQYF.

The CDR3 here is CAISGRAGANTEAFF. CDR3 bases: TGTGCCATCAGTGGAAGGGCGGGGGCGAACACTGAAGCTTTCTTT. The J gene is TRBJ1-1, the V gene TRBV10-3, with D perhaps matching TRBD1 (6 bases). The germline CDR1 and CDR2 sequences are ENHRY and SYGVKD. V was trimmed by 4 bases and J by 1 base, leaving 13 bases between them. The CDR3 totals 15 residues.

This chain links TRBV6-6 with TRBJ2-1; 9 positions match TRBD2. The germline V gene encodes CDR1 MNHNY and CDR2 SVGAGI (reference sequence). V lost 8 bases, J lost 0 bases, and 8 bases stayed unmatched. The CDR3 length is 16 residues. The CDR3 spells CASAQISGSSYNEQFF. The DNA for the CDR3 is TGTGCCAGCGCACAAATTAGCGGGAGCTCCTACAATGAGCAGTTCTTC.

The chain carries TRBV5-6 and TRBJ2-7, with D maybe TRBD1 (5 bases). Germline V CDR1 and CDR2: SGHDT, YYEEEE. CDR3 size: 15 residues. V was trimmed by 0 bases and J by 2 bases, leaving 12 bases between them. In DNA form, the CDR3 reads TGTGCCAGCAGCTTGGTCGGGCAGGGTACCTACGAGCAGTACTTC. Encoded protein: CASSLVGQGTYEQYF.

This rearrangement joins TRBV7-2 to TRBJ1-3, with 7 bases matching TRBD1. Trimming removed 4 bases from V and 5 bases from J; junction bases left unmatched: 5. Germline lookup yields CDR1 SGHTA and CDR2 FQGNSA. This CDR3 comprises 14 residues. The CDR3 DNA reads TGTGCCAGCAGCTCGGGGGACAGTAGAAACACCATATATTTT. Its translation: CASSSGDSRNTIYF. The full variable domain, in which reference TRBV7-2 and TRBJ1-3 provide the parts outside the CDR3, is GAGVSQSPSNKVTEKGKDVELRCDPISGHTALYWYRQSLGQGLEFLIYFQGNSAPDKSGLPSDRFSAERTGGSVSTLTIQRTQQEDSAVYLCASSSGDSRNTIYFGEGSWLTVV.

The chain recombines TRBV7-8 with TRBJ2-3; D is uncertain. Germline values: CDR1 SGHVS, CDR2 FQNEAQ. V was trimmed by 5 bases and J by 2 bases, leaving 8 bases between them. The CDR3 has 13 residues. The DNA for the CDR3 is TGTGCCAGCAGCATACAGTACACAGATACGCAGTATTTT. This codes for CASSIQYTDTQYF.

This chain joins TRBV7-8 and TRBJ2-1; TRBD2 might be the D (7 bases). Germline V gene lookup returns CDR1 SGHVS and CDR2 FQNEAQ. V lost 0 bases and J 3 bases, leaving 18 bases between the germline ends. The CDR3 is made up of 18 amino acids. The CDR3 loop reads CASSLALLAGDYYNEQFF. CDR3 sequence (DNA): TGTGCCAGCAGCTTAGCGCTCTTGGCAGGGGACTACTACAATGAGCAGTTCTTC.

This clone was detected only once. The chain employs TRBV10-2 and TRBJ2-7; D remains ambiguous. V was clipped by 0 bases and J by 9 bases, with 15 bases between them. The CDR3 runs 14 residues. The germline CDR1 and CDR2 sequences are WSHSY and SAAADI. The CDR3 bases are TGCGCCAGCAGTGAGTCGATCCCGGTCCTACGGCAGTACTTC. Translating it yields CASSESIPVLRQYF.

The chain has TRBV7-8 and TRBJ1-1, with a weak D call TRBD1 (6 bases). The germline gives CDR1 SGHVS, CDR2 FQNEAQ. This CDR3 comprises 15 residues. V was shortened by 1 base and J by 0 bases, with 9 bases between the two germline ends. The CDR3 DNA sequence: TGTGCCAGCAGCTTAGAGGGACAAGTGAACACTGAAGCTTTCTTT. Amino acids: CASSLEGQVNTEAFF.

This clone was counted once. The CDR3: CASSRGLRQSYEQYF. The CDR3 DNA reads as TGTGCCAGCAGCAGGGGCCTCAGGCAATCCTACGAGCAGTACTTC. The chain joins TRBV4-2 to TRBJ2-7; possible D gene TRBD1, 5 bases. There are 15 residues in the CDR3. Germline V gene sequence: CDR1 LGHNA, CDR2 YNFKEQ. V was pared by 5 bases and J by 1 base, with 15 bases between.

V gene TRBV10-1 combines with J gene TRBJ2-1; D is uncertain. V was cut by 5 bases and J by 15 bases, with 20 bases left in between. The CDR3 totals 13 residues. Germline V gene lookup returns CDR1 WNHNN and CDR2 SYGVQD (reference sequence). The CDR3 sequence: CASSTSPSERLFF. The CDR3 DNA follows: TGCGCCAGCAGTACCTCCCCGAGCGAACGGCTGTTCTTC.

The chain employs TRBV29-1 and TRBJ1-2; 7 bases are shared with TRBD1. The CDR3 covers 14 residues. The V and J ends lost 7 bases and 0 bases, in that order; junction bases with no gene match: 8. Per germline, CDR1 SQVTM and CDR2 ANQGSEA. In DNA, the CDR3 is TGCAGCGGCCGATCCGGGACAGCTAACTATGGCTACACCTTC. This translates into CSGRSGTANYGYTF. The full variable domain, with the rest looked up from reference TRBV29-1 and TRBJ1-2, is SAVISQKPSRDICQRGTSLTIQCQVDSQVTMMFWYRQQPGQSLTLIATANQGSEATYESGFVIDKFPISRPNLTFSTLTVSNMSPEDSSIYLCSGRSGTANYGYTFGSGTRLTVV.

V usage is TRBV11-2 and J usage is TRBJ2-7; no clear D gene. The germline V gene encodes CDR1 SGHAT and CDR2 FQNNGV. The V and J ends lost 0 bases and 3 bases respectively, with 12 bases between them. The CDR3 has 15 amino acids. CDR3 in DNA: TGTGCCAGCAGCTTAGATTTGCAGGTATACTACGAGCAGTACTTC. Protein sequence: CASSLDLQVYYEQYF.

This clone was detected once. The chain employs TRBV4-3 and TRBJ2-1; 7 bases are a match to TRBD2. There are 14 residues in the CDR3. V lost 0 bases to trimming and J lost 12 bases; unmatched junction nucleotides: 8. Germline loops: CDR1 LGHNA, CDR2 YSLEER. The CDR3 loop reads CASSQDPTPGGQFF. In DNA, the CDR3 is TGCGCCAGCAGCCAAGATCCGACTCCGGGGGGGCAGTTCTTC.

The chain is built from TRBV27 and TRBJ2-3; D is unclear. Germline CDR1 and CDR2: MNHEY and SMNVEV (reference sequence). Trimming shortened V by 3 bases and J by 0 bases, and 13 bases separated the two germline ends. The CDR3 is made up of 16 amino acids. Written as DNA, the CDR3 is TGTGCCAGCAGTTTTCTCCGTGTCGGCAGCACAGATACGCAGTATTTT. It is translated as CASSFLRVGSTDTQYF.

The sample holds one count of this clone. The chain links TRBV28 to TRBJ1-2; D is perhaps TRBD1 (6 bases). The germline V gene encodes CDR1 MDHEN and CDR2 SYDVKM. V gave up 5 bases and J gave up 4 bases, with 14 bases separating them. This CDR3 contains 14 residues. Here the CDR3 reads CASSKTGLGYGYTF. The CDR3 DNA reads as TGTGCCAGCAGTAAAACAGGGCTAGGCTATGGCTACACCTTC.

The chain combines TRBV5-6 with TRBJ1-2; D ambiguous. The V gene's germline CDR1 is SGHDT and CDR2 YYEEEE. The CDR3 has 13 residues. V was trimmed by 4 bases and J by 8 bases, leaving 15 bases between them. The CDR3 is CASSMTGSWGYTF. The CDR3 DNA reads TGTGCCAGCAGCATGACCGGTTCCTGGGGCTACACCTTC. Based on the CDR3 plus reference TRBV5-6 and TRBJ1-2, the full variable domain is DAGVTQSPTHLIKTRGQQVTLRCSPKSGHDTVSWYQQALGQGPQFIFQYYEEEERQRGNFPDRFSGHQFPNYSSELNVNALLLGDSALYLCASSMTGSWGYTFGSGTRLTVV.

The rearrangement joins TRBV7-9 to TRBJ2-7; maybe TRBD1 (5 bases). CDR1 is SEHNR, CDR2 FQNEAQ, per germline (reference sequence). With 4 bases removed from V and 3 bases from J, the gap between germline ends came to 13 bases. The CDR3 length is 14 residues. The DNA of the CDR3 is TGTGCCAGCAGCTATAGTACAGGAGACTACGAGCAGTACTTC. Translated, it gives CASSYSTGDYEQYF.

The chain combines TRBV7-3 with TRBJ2-1; 7 bases map to TRBD2. Germline trimming cut 2 bases from V and 5 bases from J; bases unmatched to any gene: 6. The CDR3 is 15 residues long. Germline CDR1 reads SGHTA; CDR2 reads FQGTGA. For the CDR3, the DNA is TGTGCCAGCAGCTTAGACGGGAGGACTCACAATGAGCAGTTCTTC. This gives the protein CASSLDGRTHNEQFF.

The chain carries TRBV28 and TRBJ1-2, with 7 bases fitting TRBD1. Germline CDR1 reads MDHEN; CDR2 reads SYDVKM. The length of the CDR3 is 13 residues. The trim removed 6 bases at V and 8 bases at J, leaving 9 bases unmatched. The CDR3 is CASRRQGELGYTF. In DNA form, the CDR3 reads TGTGCCAGCAGGCGACAGGGTGAGCTCGGCTACACCTTC.